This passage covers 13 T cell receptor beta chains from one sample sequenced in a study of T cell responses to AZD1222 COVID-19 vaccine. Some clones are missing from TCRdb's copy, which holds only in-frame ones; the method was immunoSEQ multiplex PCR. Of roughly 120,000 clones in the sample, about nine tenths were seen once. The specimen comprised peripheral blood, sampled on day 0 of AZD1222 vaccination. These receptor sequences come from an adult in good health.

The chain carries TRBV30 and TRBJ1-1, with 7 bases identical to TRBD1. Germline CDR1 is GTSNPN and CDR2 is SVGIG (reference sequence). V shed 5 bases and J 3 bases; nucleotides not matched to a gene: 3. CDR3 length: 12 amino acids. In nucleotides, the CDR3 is TGTGCCTGGGTGGACAGGCACACTGAAGCTTTCTTT. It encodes CAWVDRHTEAFF.

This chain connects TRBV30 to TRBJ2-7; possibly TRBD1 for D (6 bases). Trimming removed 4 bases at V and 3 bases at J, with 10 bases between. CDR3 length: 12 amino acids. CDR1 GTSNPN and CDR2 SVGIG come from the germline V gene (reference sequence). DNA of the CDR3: TGTGCCTGGACAGGGGCCTTCTACGAGCAGTACTTC. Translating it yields CAWTGAFYEQYF.

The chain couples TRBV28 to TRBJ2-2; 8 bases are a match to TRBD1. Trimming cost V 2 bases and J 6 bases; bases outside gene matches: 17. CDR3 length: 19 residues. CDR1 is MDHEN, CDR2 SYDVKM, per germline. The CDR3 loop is CASSLPRTGLSRIPGELFF. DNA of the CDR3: TGTGCCAGCAGTTTACCCCGGACAGGGTTGAGTCGAATCCCCGGGGAGCTGTTTTTT.

This chain's CDR3 is CASSDGGQPQHF. DNA of the CDR3: TGTGCCAGCAGCGACGGGGGACAGCCCCAGCATTTT. The V call is TRBV7-9, the J call TRBJ1-5, with a tentative D call TRBD1 (5 bases). Trimming pared 5 bases from V and 7 bases from J, leaving 9 bases between. The CDR3 contains 12 residues. Per germline, CDR1 SEHNR and CDR2 FQNEAQ (reference sequence). The full variable domain, completed using reference TRBV7-9 and TRBJ1-5, is DTGVSQNPRHKITKRGQNVTFRCDPISEHNRLYWYRQTLGQGPEFLTYFQNEAQLEKSRLLSDRFSAERPKGSFSTLEIQRTEQGDSAMYLCASSDGGQPQHFGDGTRLSIL.

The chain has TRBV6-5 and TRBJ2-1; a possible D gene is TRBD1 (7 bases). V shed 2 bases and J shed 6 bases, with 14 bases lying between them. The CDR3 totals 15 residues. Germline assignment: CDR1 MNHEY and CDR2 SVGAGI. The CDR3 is CASSYEAGGGNEQFF. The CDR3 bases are TGTGCCAGCAGTTACGAGGCAGGGGGAGGCAATGAGCAGTTCTTC.

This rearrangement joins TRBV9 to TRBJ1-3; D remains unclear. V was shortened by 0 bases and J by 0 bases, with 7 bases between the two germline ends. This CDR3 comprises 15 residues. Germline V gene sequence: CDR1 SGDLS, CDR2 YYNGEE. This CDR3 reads CASSVATGSGNTIYF. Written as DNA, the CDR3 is TGTGCCAGCAGCGTAGCGACCGGCTCTGGAAACACCATATATTTT.

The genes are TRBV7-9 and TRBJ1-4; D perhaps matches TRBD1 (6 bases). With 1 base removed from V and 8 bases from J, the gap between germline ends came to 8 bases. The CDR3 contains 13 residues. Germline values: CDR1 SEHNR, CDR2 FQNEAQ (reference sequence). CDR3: CASSLGGLEKLFF. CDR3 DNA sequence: TGTGCCAGCAGCTTAGGGGGGCTCGAAAAACTGTTTTTT.

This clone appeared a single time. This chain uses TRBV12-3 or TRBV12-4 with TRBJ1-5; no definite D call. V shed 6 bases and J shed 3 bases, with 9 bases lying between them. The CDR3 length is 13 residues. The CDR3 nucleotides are TGTGCCAGCAGCTGGACCCTCAATCAGCCCCAGCATTTT. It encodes CASSWTLNQPQHF.

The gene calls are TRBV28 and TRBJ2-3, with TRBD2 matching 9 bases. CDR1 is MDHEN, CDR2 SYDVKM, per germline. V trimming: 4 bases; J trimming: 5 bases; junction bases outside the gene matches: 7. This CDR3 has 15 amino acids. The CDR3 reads CASSSAGRGGDTQYF. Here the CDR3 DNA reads TGTGCCAGCAGTTCAGCGGGGCGGGGGGGAGATACGCAGTATTTT.

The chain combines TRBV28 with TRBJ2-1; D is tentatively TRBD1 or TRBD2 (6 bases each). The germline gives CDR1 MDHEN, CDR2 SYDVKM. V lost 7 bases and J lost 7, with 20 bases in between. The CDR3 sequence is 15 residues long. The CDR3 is CASIIGGGRRNEQFF. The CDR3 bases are TGTGCCAGCATCATCGGGGGCGGGCGAAGGAATGAGCAGTTCTTC.

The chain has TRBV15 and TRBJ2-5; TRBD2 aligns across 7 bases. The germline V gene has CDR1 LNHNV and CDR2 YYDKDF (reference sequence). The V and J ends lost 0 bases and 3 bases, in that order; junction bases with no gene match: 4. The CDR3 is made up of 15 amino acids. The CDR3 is CATSRDPSGEETQYF. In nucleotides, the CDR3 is TGTGCCACCAGCAGAGATCCTAGCGGAGAAGAGACCCAGTACTTC. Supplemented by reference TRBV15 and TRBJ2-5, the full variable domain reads DAMVIQNPRYQVTQFGKPVTLSCSQTLNHNVMYWYQQKSSQAPKLLFHYYDKDFNNEADTPDNFQSRRPNTSFCFLDIRSPGLGDTAMYLCATSRDPSGEETQYFGPGTRLLVL.

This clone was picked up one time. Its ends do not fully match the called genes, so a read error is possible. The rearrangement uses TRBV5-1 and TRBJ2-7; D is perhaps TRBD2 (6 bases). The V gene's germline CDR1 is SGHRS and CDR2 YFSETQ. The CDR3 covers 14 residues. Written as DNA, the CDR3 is TGCGCCAGCAGCTTGGACCCAGGAGGCCGGGAGCGGGACTTC. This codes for CASSLDPGGRERDF. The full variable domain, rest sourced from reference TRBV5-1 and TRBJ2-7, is KAGVTQTPRYLIKTRGQQVTLSCSPISGHRSVSWYQQTPGQGLQFLFEYFSETQRNKGNFPGRFSGRQFSNSRSEMNVSTLELGDSALYLCASSLDPGGRERDFGPGTRLTVT.

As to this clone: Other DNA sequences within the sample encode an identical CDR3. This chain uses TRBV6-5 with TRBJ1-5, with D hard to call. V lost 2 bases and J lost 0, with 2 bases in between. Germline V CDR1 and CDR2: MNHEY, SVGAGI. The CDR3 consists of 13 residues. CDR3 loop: CASSYGSNQPQHF. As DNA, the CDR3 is TGTGCCAGCAGTTACGGTAGCAATCAGCCCCAGCATTTT.